These 26 T cell receptor beta chains were sequenced from one sample in a study of PD-L1 blockade in urothelial cancer. Clones were read by immunoSEQ multiplex PCR, and TCRdb kept only the in-frame ones, dropping some. This sample carries some 32,000 clones, roughly 88% of them seen once, and the ten largest clones take roughly 29%. The sample consisted of PBMCs, taken around atezolizumab (anti-PD-L1) treatment. These TCRs come from a man in his 60s with urothelial cancer.

V and J are TRBV19 and TRBJ2-3, with D uncertain. V dropped 1 base and J dropped 4 bases, with 6 bases sitting between them. CDR1 is LNHDA and CDR2 is SQIVND in the germline V gene (reference sequence). This CDR3 has 13 amino acids. The CDR3 nucleotides are TGTGCCAGTAGTATAGCGTCGGCAGATACGCAGTATTTT. Its translation is CASSIASADTQYF.

The chain uses TRBV5-1 and TRBJ1-2, with TRBD1 matching 7 bases. The germline V gene has CDR1 SGHRS and CDR2 YFSETQ. The CDR3 has 13 residues. J was trimmed by 7 bases and V by 3 bases; bases with no gene match: 6. CDR3 in amino acids: CASSSQGLGGYTF. CDR3 DNA sequence: TGCGCCAGCAGCTCACAGGGGCTGGGTGGCTACACCTTC.

This clone was observed a single time. This chain links TRBV10-3 with TRBJ2-3; 8 bases are shared with TRBD1. After removal of 0 bases from V and 4 bases from J, the junction contained 6 bases not matched to a gene. Per germline, CDR1 ENHRY and CDR2 SYGVKD. There are 16 residues in the CDR3. The chain's CDR3 is CAISESRAGGADTQYF. The CDR3 DNA sequence: TGTGCCATCAGTGAGTCAAGGGCAGGGGGCGCAGATACGCAGTATTTT.

V is TRBV2 and J is TRBJ1-3; 12 bases align to TRBD1. CDR3 length: 14 amino acids. Germline V CDR1 and CDR2: SNHLY, FYNNEI. Trimming took 6 bases from V and 11 from J; bases not matched to a gene: 8. CDR3 protein: CASSRDRGPNAIYF. CDR3 DNA: TGTGCCAGCAGCCGGGACAGGGGGCCCAACGCCATATATTTT.

The V gene is TRBV9, the J gene TRBJ2-7; D may be TRBD1 (6 bases). Germline V gene data show CDR1 as SGDLS and CDR2 as YYNGEE. The V end lost 4 bases, the J end lost 4 bases, and 15 bases lay between the germline ends. The CDR3 spans 14 residues. As DNA, the CDR3 is TGTGCCAGCAGCTCAGTAGGGGGAGCGTACGAGCAGTACTTC. Translation gives CASSSVGGAYEQYF.

The chain has TRBV5-1 and TRBJ1-3; TRBD1 matches 8 bases. CDR3 length: 15 amino acids. Trimming at V came to 6 bases and at J to 4 bases, leaving 9 bases not matched to a gene. CDR1 is SGHRS, CDR2 YFSETQ, per germline. The CDR3 DNA is TGCGCCAGCACCTCCGACAGGGGCTTCGGAAACACCATATATTTT. Its protein is CASTSDRGFGNTIYF.

This sequence joins TRBV11-3 and TRBJ1-1, with 8 bases matching TRBD1. This CDR3 is 14 amino acids long. The germline gives CDR1 SGHNT, CDR2 YENEEA. V lost 3 bases, J lost 2 bases, and 2 bases stayed unmatched. CDR3: CASSLGQANTEAFF. DNA of the CDR3: TGTGCCAGCAGCTTGGGACAGGCTAACACTGAAGCTTTCTTT. The whole variable domain, remainder taken from reference TRBV11-3 and TRBJ1-1, is EAGVVQSPRYKIIEKKQPVAFWCNPISGHNTLYWYLQNLGQGPELLIRYENEEAVDDSQLPKDRFSAERLKGVDSTLKIQPAELGDSAVYLCASSLGQANTEAFFGQGTRLTVV.

The rearrangement joins TRBV15 to TRBJ1-3; a possible D gene is TRBD1 (6 bases). This CDR3 spans 17 amino acids. CDR1 is LNHNV and CDR2 is YYDKDF in the germline V gene (reference sequence). The V end was cut by 4 bases, the J end by 2 bases, with 18 bases between. In DNA, the CDR3 is TGTGCCACCAGCAAGTCGTCAGGGGCCTATGCTGGAAACACCATATATTTT. Residues: CATSKSSGAYAGNTIYF. Drawing the rest from reference TRBV15 and TRBJ1-3, the complete variable domain is DAMVIQNPRYQVTQFGKPVTLSCSQTLNHNVMYWYQQKSSQAPKLLFHYYDKDFNNEADTPDNFQSRRPNTSFCFLDIRSPGLGDTAMYLCATSKSSGAYAGNTIYFGEGSWLTVV.

The V gene is TRBV14, the J gene TRBJ2-5, with D perhaps matching TRBD1 (5 bases). Germline CDR1 SGHDN, CDR2 FVKESK. The length of the CDR3 is 12 residues. The germline V and J ends were trimmed by 6 bases and 2 bases, with 7 bases remaining between them. The CDR3 reads CASRRQQETQYF. The CDR3 nucleotides read TGTGCCAGCAGAAGACAGCAAGAGACCCAGTACTTC.

The V and J genes are TRBV7-9 and TRBJ2-2; 7 nucleotides align to TRBD2. CDR1 is SEHNR, CDR2 FQNEAQ, per germline (reference sequence). CDR3 length equals 16 residues. Trimming cost V 1 base and J 0 bases; bases outside gene matches: 2. The CDR3 region has the DNA TGTGCCAGCAGCTTAGGCAGCGGGACGAACACCGGGGAGCTGTTTTTT. Amino acids: CASSLGSGTNTGELFF.

The rearrangement joins TRBV5-1 to TRBJ1-2, with D maybe TRBD1 (6 bases). V was trimmed by 0 bases and J by 4 bases, leaving 16 bases between them. This CDR3 region has 16 residues. Germline loops: CDR1 SGHRS, CDR2 YFSETQ. CDR3 amino acids: CASSLDLDRYLYGYTF. The CDR3 DNA reads as TGCGCCAGCAGCTTGGACCTAGACAGGTACCTCTATGGCTACACCTTC.

The rearrangement uses TRBV5-6 and TRBJ2-1; 16 bases are a match to TRBD2. Trimming took 4 bases from V and 1 from J; bases not matched to a gene: 5. Germline V gene sequence: CDR1 SGHDT, CDR2 YYEEEE. The CDR3 extends over 18 amino acids. This chain's CDR3 is CASSRPGLAGGSYNEQFF. In DNA form, the CDR3 reads TGTGCCAGCAGCAGACCGGGACTAGCGGGGGGGTCCTACAATGAGCAGTTCTTC.

The rearrangement joins TRBV9 to TRBJ2-3; tentatively, D is TRBD2 (8 bases). The CDR3 is 17 amino acids. Germline V gene sequence: CDR1 SGDLS, CDR2 YYNGEE. Trimming pared 4 bases from V and 4 bases from J, leaving 22 bases between. In DNA form, the CDR3 reads TGTGCCAGCAGCCCCCAAAGGACAGGACTAGCTGCAGATACGCAGTATTTT. Its protein is CASSPQRTGLAADTQYF.

V and J are TRBV7-9 and TRBJ2-1; a weak D match, TRBD1 (5 bases). V lost 5 bases, J lost 2 bases, and 13 bases lay in between. This CDR3 is built from 15 residues. Germline values: CDR1 SEHNR, CDR2 FQNEAQ (reference sequence). The DNA for the CDR3 is TGTGCCAGCAGCCAGGGATCTCAACCCTACAATGAGCAGTTCTTC. Amino acid sequence: CASSQGSQPYNEQFF.

The chain joins TRBV5-4 to TRBJ1-4, with TRBD1 matching over 9 bases. The CDR3 is 16 residues long. Germline V gives CDR1 SGHNT, CDR2 YYREEE (reference sequence). Trimming removed 4 bases from V and 7 bases from J; junction bases left unmatched: 11. The CDR3 DNA sequence: TGTGCCAGCAGCCCCGGGGGGGGGACAGGGCGTGAAAAACTGTTTTTT. Its translation is CASSPGGGTGREKLFF.

The chain employs TRBV18 and TRBJ2-2, with D maybe TRBD1 (6 bases). Germline V gives CDR1 KGHSH, CDR2 LQKENI. Between the trimmed V and J ends, which lost 4 bases and 12 bases, there was a span of 24 bases. This CDR3 is built from 16 residues. For the CDR3, the DNA is TGTGCCAGCTCACTGGACAGTAGAAAACCCCGAGGCAAGCTGTTTTTT. It specifies CASSLDSRKPRGKLFF. The whole variable domain, remainder taken from reference TRBV18 and TRBJ2-2, is NAGVMQNPRHLVRRRGQEARLRCSPMKGHSHVYWYRQLPEEGLKFMVYLQKENIIDESGMPKERFSAEFPKEGPSILRIQQVVRGDSAAYFCASSLDSRKPRGKLFFGEGSRLTVL.

The gene calls are TRBV19 and TRBJ2-3; D uncertain. Trimming left V 4 bases short and J 0 bases short, with 17 bases between. Germline V lookup: CDR1 LNHDA, CDR2 SQIVND (reference sequence). This CDR3 spans 17 amino acids. The CDR3 sequence is CASSTRHKLTSTDTQYF. CDR3 coding DNA: TGTGCCAGTAGTACCAGACACAAACTTACAAGCACAGATACGCAGTATTTT. Drawing the rest from reference TRBV19 and TRBJ2-3, the complete variable domain is DGGITQSPKYLFRKEGQNVTLSCEQNLNHDAMYWYRQDPGQGLRLIYYSQIVNDFQKGDIAEGYSVSREKKESFPLTVTSAQKNPTAFYLCASSTRHKLTSTDTQYFGPGTRLTVL.

The chain employs TRBV7-6 and TRBJ2-2; TRBD1 might be the D (6 bases). The germline V and J ends were trimmed by 2 bases and 5 bases, with 24 bases remaining between them. CDR1 is SGHVS, CDR2 FNYEAQ, per germline. This CDR3 has 19 amino acids. DNA of the CDR3: TGTGCCAGCAGCTTATATGGGGGACCTTTGGGGGCGAGAACCGGGGAGCTGTTTTTT. Translating gives CASSLYGGPLGARTGELFF.

The V and J genes are TRBV12-5 and TRBJ1-1; D is perhaps TRBD1 (6 bases). Per the germline V gene, CDR1 is LGHNT and CDR2 is FRNRAP. This CDR3 contains 14 residues. The V end lost 1 base, the J end lost 4 bases, and 10 bases lay between the germline ends. The CDR3 region is CASGLGQDLTEAFF. CDR3 DNA sequence: TGTGCTAGTGGTTTGGGACAGGATCTCACTGAAGCTTTCTTT.

The V and J genes are TRBV4-1 and TRBJ2-1; 14 bases agree with TRBD2. V dropped 3 bases and J dropped 9; count of bases not matched to a gene: 10. The germline gives CDR1 MGHRA, CDR2 YSYEKL. CDR3 length: 17 residues. The CDR3 DNA follows: TGCGCCAGCAGCCAGCTTCCGGGGACTAGCGGGAGAGGTGAGCAGTTCTTC. Its translation: CASSQLPGTSGRGEQFF.

The rearrangement links TRBV6-6 to TRBJ2-5; possible D gene TRBD2, 5 bases. The closer fit of TRBJ2-7 to the DNA end suggests the J call may be wrong. There are 14 residues in the CDR3. The germline CDR1 and CDR2 sequences are MNHNY and SVGAGI (reference sequence). CDR3 sequence: CASTRIGSVHEQYF. The DNA of the CDR3 is TGTGCCAGCACGAGAATTGGTAGCGTTCACGAGCAGTACTTC.

This clone was seen a single time. The gene calls are TRBV6-5 and TRBJ1-4, with D unresolved. Germline V gives CDR1 MNHEY, CDR2 SVGAGI. V was trimmed by 10 bases and J by 6 bases, leaving 15 bases between them. The CDR3 is made up of 13 amino acids. The DNA of the CDR3 is TGTGCCACCCGGGAACCGGGCGATGAAAAACTGTTTTTT. This gives the protein CATREPGDEKLFF.

This clone was detected only a few times. The chain recombines TRBV6-5 with TRBJ1-1; 10 nucleotides agree with TRBD1. The CDR3 loop spans 14 amino acids. CDR1 and CDR2 (germline): MNHEY, SVGAGI. V gave up 8 bases and J gave up 6 bases; unmatched junction bases: 9. Here the CDR3 reads CASLETGGMAEAFF. The CDR3 DNA sequence: TGTGCCAGCTTGGAGACAGGGGGCATGGCTGAAGCTTTCTTT.

V gene TRBV5-6 combines with J gene TRBJ2-7, with D possibly matching TRBD2 (6 bases). V dropped 3 bases and J dropped 2 bases, with 12 bases sitting between them. CDR1 and CDR2 from the germline V gene are SGHDT and YYEEEE. The CDR3 consists of 14 residues. Here the CDR3 reads CASSWSGYPYEQYF. CDR3 nucleotide sequence: TGTGCCAGCAGCTGGAGCGGGTACCCCTACGAGCAGTACTTC.

CDR3 amino acids: CASSIDGQGYAPLHF. The CDR3 nucleotides are TGTGCCAGTAGTATAGATGGGCAGGGGTATGCACCCCTCCACTTT. The J gene is TRBJ1-6, the V gene TRBV19; D is possibly TRBD1 (6 bases). Deletions cut 0 bases from V and 11 bases from J, with 14 bases between. Germline V gene data show CDR1 as LNHDA and CDR2 as SQIVND (reference sequence). This CDR3 has 15 amino acids.

The rearrangement joins TRBV6-5 to TRBJ1-1; possibly TRBD1 for D (6 bases). CDR1 is MNHEY and CDR2 is SVGAGI in the germline V gene. With 6 bases removed from V and 4 bases from J, the gap between germline ends came to 12 bases. The CDR3 runs to 13 residues. The CDR3 region is CASRGLRGTEAFF. DNA for the CDR3: TGTGCCAGCAGGGGCCTCAGGGGCACTGAAGCTTTCTTT.